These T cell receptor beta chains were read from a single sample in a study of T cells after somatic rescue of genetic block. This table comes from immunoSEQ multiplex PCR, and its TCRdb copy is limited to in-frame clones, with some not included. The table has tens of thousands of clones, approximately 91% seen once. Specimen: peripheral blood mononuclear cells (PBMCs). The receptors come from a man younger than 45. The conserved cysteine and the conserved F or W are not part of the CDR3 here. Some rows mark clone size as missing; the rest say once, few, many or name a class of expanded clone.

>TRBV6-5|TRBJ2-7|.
ASSYPAGTGAYEQY
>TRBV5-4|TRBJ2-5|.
ASSTLGQSQETQY
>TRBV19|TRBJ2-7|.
ASRAGTDYEQY
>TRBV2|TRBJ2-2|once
ASRLQVTGELF
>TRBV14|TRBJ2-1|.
ASSPGGRRYNEQF
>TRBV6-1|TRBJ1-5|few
ASSTTTLSNQPQH
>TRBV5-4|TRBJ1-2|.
ASSPGGGLYGYT
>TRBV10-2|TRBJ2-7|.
ASTTMREQY
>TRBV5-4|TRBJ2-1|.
ASSWSAYNEQF
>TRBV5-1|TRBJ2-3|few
ASSESPGTFTDTQY
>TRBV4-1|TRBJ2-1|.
ASSQPNYEQF
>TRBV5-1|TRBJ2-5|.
ASRGLGSSGETQY
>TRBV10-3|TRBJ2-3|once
AISPLPTSGTRDTQY
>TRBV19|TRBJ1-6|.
ASSKGLWGQDNSPLH
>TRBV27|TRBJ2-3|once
ASSLGSGTDTQY
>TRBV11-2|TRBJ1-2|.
ASSLDLGSIGGYT
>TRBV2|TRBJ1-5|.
ASARKGQGNFNSNQPQH
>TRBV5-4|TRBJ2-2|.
ASSPQTSGDTGELF
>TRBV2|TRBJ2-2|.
ASTPEGVATGELF
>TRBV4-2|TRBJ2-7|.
ASSQASTGGYEQY
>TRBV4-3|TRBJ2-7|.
ASSQDRSSYEQY
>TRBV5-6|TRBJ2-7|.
ASSVGIRPEQY
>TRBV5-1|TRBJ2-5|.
ASKGGQETQY
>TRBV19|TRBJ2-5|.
ASSIEGIQETQY
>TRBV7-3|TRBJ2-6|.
ASSTGRVSGANVLT
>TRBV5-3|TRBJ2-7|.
ARRPGQSYEQY
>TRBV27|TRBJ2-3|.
ASSSLGGARTQY
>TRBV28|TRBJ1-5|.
ASTAGGASNQPQH
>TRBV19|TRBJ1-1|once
ASSLRDRAGVNTEAF
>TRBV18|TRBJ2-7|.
ASSNTGGGSYEQY
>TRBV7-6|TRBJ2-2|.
ASGVGAGGPGTGELF
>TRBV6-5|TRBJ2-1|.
ASSWDRVTEQF
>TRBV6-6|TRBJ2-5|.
ASSYRGETQY
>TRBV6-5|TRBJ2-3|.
ATRYTGVSDTQY
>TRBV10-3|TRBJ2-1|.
AISEGRAYNEQF
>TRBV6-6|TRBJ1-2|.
ASSYQTAGNGYT
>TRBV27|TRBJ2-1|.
ASSPYGPNEQF
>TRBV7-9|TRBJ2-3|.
ASRAGLARSTDTQY
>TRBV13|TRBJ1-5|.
ASSLDGNQPQH
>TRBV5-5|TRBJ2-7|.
ASSLGAAQGAEQY
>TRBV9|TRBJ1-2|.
ASSAKTGGSYGYT
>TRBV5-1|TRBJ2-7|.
ASAKTGGNEQY
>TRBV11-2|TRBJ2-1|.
ASSLGLAGFLLF
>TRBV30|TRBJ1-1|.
AWTAMTNTEAF
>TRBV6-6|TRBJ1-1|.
ASTGSNTEAF
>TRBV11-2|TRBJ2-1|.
ASSLSGGAYNEQF
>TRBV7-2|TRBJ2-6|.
ASSLARPITAGANVLT
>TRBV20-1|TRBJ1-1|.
SAKAGTEAF
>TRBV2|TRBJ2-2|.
ASWHTDTGELF
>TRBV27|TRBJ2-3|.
ASSGSRMGHRVSTDTQY
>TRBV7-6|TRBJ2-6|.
ASSSEQLSGANVLT